The rows below give T cell receptor beta chains drawn from one sample of a study of graft-versus-host responses after intestinal transplantation. Some clones are missing from TCRdb's copy, which holds only in-frame ones; the method was immunoSEQ multiplex PCR. The data show under 9,000 clones, with 74% seen just once and more than 30% held by the top ten. Here the sequenced sample was ileum tissue, taken approximately 490 days after intestinal transplant. These TCRs come from a human patient who received an intestinal transplant, so some T cells may come from the graft donor. The CDR3 runs from the conserved cysteine through the conserved F or W. Each record gives: V gene, CDR3 protein.

TRBV7-3,CASSLSVAGFSSGYTF
TRBV18,CASSRGANNYGYTF
TRBV4-1,CASSQVGEGAGGYTF
TRBV7-8,CASSLLGSNQPQHF
TRBV4-1,CASSPIRRGQHQETQYF
TRBV2,CAIGPSGLAGGEQFF
TRBV6-6,CASSLRRGTYGYTF
TRBV19,CASSRPSGANTEAFF
TRBV28,CASSLLASGRTEQYF
TRBV10-1,CASSPGFNQPQHF
TRBV7-7,CATGGNTGELFF
TRBV5-6,CASSYNIEQFF
TRBV27,CASSPGQGAYNSPLHF
TRBV6-5,CASTREGGRGGYTF
TRBV11-2,CASSPRQAYEQYF
TRBV11-2,CASSTWTGGGYEQYF
TRBV5-1,CASSLEGAREKLFF
TRBV6-1,CASSEGWAVEQFF
TRBV29-1,CSAVTLAVEQFF
TRBV5-1,CASSSHDQLGTTDTQYF
TRBV11-2,CASSLGGALIF
TRBV5-1,CASSLAGIKAGELFF
TRBV7-2,CASSVGLANTEAFF
TRBV18,CASSPSARDNSPLHF
TRBV30,CAWSRQGPNEKLFF
TRBV10-1,CASSEQGWYGYTF
TRBV27,CASSSRETYGYTF
TRBV25-1,CASSEGGIGQFF
TRBV9,CASSVRSSYNSPLHF
TRBV5-1,CASSPRLAEGGETQYF
TRBV30,CAWSVGAYINQPQHF
TRBV6-1,CASSESPLSPLHF
TRBV25-1,CASSEGGAWGAHTGELFF
TRBV28,CASRTVGQAVAKNIQYF
TRBV19,CASSIGLTSYEQYF
TRBV5-1,CASSLALGADTQYF
TRBV7-9,CASSRGMSFLF
TRBV6-4,CASRSGSTDTQYF
TRBV18,CASSPLADNEQFF
TRBV6-1,CASMPSGMLHEQFF
TRBV6-6,CASSYSQDTQYF
TRBV6-6,CASSYGLGDGYTF
TRBV19,CASSILQGNQPQHF
TRBV28,CASSLFTEAFF
TRBV5-8,CASSLGESNEKLFF
TRBV7-9,CASSLGLSLDNQPQHF
TRBV25-1,CASLRGGTEAFF